This TCR beta chain was profiled in a study of blood T cell repertoires in COVID-19. CDR1 and CDR2 from the germline V gene are SNHLY and FYNNEI. V was trimmed by 5 bases and J by 4 bases, leaving 17 bases between them. The CDR3 sequence is 15 residues long. Per the authors' pipeline: How many nucleated cells were present was estimated from reference gene primer amplification. Profiled with immunoSEQ multiplex PCR; TCRdb holds only in-frame clones, not every one. The DNA was the basis for D and trimming; V, J and clone size are from that table. This table holds some 110,000 clones, 71% found once. What was sequenced was peripheral blood. The sequence was collected from a human donor with acute or convalescent COVID-19. The donor label of this sample is uncertain. J is TRBJ2-5 and V is TRBV2, with D perhaps matching TRBD1 (5 bases). CDR3 loop: CASSPLRQGLETQYF. The CDR3 bases are TGTGCCAGCAGTCCCCTGAGGCAGGGCTTAGAGACCCAGTACTTC.